Listed below are T cell receptor beta chains from one sample, sequenced in a study of cytomegalovirus exposure and HLA in healthy donors. The table came from immunoSEQ multiplex PCR; TCRdb's copy has only in-frame clones and leaves some out. The sample consists of 150,000 or so clones, 70% to 90% of them appearing once. The material sequenced was PBMCs. All receptors come from a man younger than 45 in good health and CMV-seropositive. The CDR3 runs from the conserved cysteine through the conserved F or W. Each record gives: D gene, clone size, V gene, J gene, CDR3 DNA, CDR3 protein. D genes are given only for firm matches. Clone size is not always given. Where it is, it says once, few, many or a class for expanded clones.

.	.	TRBV5-6	TRBJ1-3	TGTGCCAGCAGCTTGCTGACTGCTGGAAACACCATATATTTT	CASSLLTAGNTIYF
.	.	TRBV5-1	TRBJ1-1	TGCGCCAGCAGCCCTTTGGCAGGGTTGAACACTGAAGCTTTCTTT	CASSPLAGLNTEAFF
.	.	TRBV25-1	TRBJ2-5	TGTGCCAGCAGCGATTTAGAACGGTACCAGGGGCGGGAGACCCAGTACTTC	CASSDLERYQGRETQYF
.	.	TRBV5-6	TRBJ1-2	TGTGCCAGCAGGCCGCCTCAGGGACTGATTGGCTACACCTTC	CASRPPQGLIGYTF
.	once	TRBV29-1	TRBJ2-5	TGCAGCGTTGAAGGTGGGGGGGCGCGTGAGACCCAGTACTTC	CSVEGGGARETQYF
.	.	TRBV1	TRBJ2-4	TGCACCAGCAGTCGACTGGACTTCCTAGCCAAAAACATTCAGTACTTC	CTSSRLDFLAKNIQYF
TRBD1	.	TRBV29-1	TRBJ2-5	TGCAGCGTTGTGGGACAGGGGTTCTTGGAGACCCAGTACTTC	CSVVGQGFLETQYF
.	.	TRBV27	TRBJ2-4	TGTGCCAGCAGGCAGGGTCTCATGGACAAAAACATTCAGTACTTC	CASRQGLMDKNIQYF
.	.	TRBV6-6	TRBJ2-1	TGTGCCAGCAGTTACTCACAGGGAAATGAGCAGTTCTTC	CASSYSQGNEQFF
.	.	TRBV29-1	TRBJ1-2	TGCAGCCTCTTGACGGGAGATGGCTACACCTTC	CSLLTGDGYTF
.	.	TRBV5-1	TRBJ2-7	TGCGCCAGCAGCTTGGCCTCAGGGACACTTTACCAAATCTACGAGCAGTACTTC	CASSLASGTLYQIYEQYF
TRBD2	once	TRBV7-2	TRBJ2-1	TGTGCCAGCAGCCACGGGACTAGCGATGAGCAGTTCTTC	CASSHGTSDEQFF
.	.	TRBV7-2	TRBJ1-2	TGTGCCAGCAGCCGGGGTGCAGATAACTATGGCTACACCTTC	CASSRGADNYGYTF
TRBD2	.	TRBV7-2	TRBJ2-7	TGTGCCAGCAGCCTAGGACTAGCGGGGGGACCTTACGAGCAGTACTTC	CASSLGLAGGPYEQYF
TRBD1	.	TRBV27	TRBJ2-3	TGTGCCAGCAGAGAGCGGGACAGGGGCACAGATACGCAGTATTTT	CASRERDRGTDTQYF
.	.	TRBV27	TRBJ1-1	TGTGCCAGCAGTTTATGGGCAGGGGCACCGAACACTGAAGCTTTCTTT	CASSLWAGAPNTEAFF
TRBD2	.	TRBV6-1	TRBJ2-3	TGTGCCAGCAGTGAAGGATTCAGTAAGCGGGGGCCCACAGATACGCAGTATTTT	CASSEGFSKRGPTDTQYF
TRBD1	.	TRBV19	TRBJ1-2	TGTGCCAGTAGTACCAGACAGGGTGGTGGCTACACCTTC	CASSTRQGGGYTF
TRBD2	.	TRBV9	TRBJ2-1	TGTGCCAGCAGCGTAGCAGATCAGGGGACTAGCAGGTATGAGCAGTTCTTC	CASSVADQGTSRYEQFF
TRBD1	.	TRBV7-3	TRBJ2-1	TGTGCCAGCAGCCCCGTCGATACGACAGGGGACCCCAATGAGCAGTTCTTC	CASSPVDTTGDPNEQFF
.	.	TRBV7-2	TRBJ2-7	TGTGCCAGCAGTCCGCAGACAGGACAGTCCTACGAGCAGTACTTC	CASSPQTGQSYEQYF